This is a list of T cell receptor beta chains from one sample in a study of vaccination effects on CD4 cells after COVID-19. Profiled with immunoSEQ multiplex PCR; TCRdb holds only in-frame clones, not every one. The profile shows about 45,000 clones, around 74% of them singletons. These receptors have no identified antigens. Source: CD4+ T cells from PBMCs cultured with a peptide pool, taken before COVID-19 vaccination. The receptors were gathered from a human donor who had a prior SARS-CoV-2 infection. CDR3s leave out the opening cysteine and the closing phenylalanine or tryptophan. The size of a clone is reported for some rows only, either as once, few or many, or as a class for expanded clones.

abundance,v_gene,j_gene,CDR3aa
NA,TRBV9,TRBJ2-3,ASSVGSTDTQY
NA,TRBV10-3,TRBJ2-5,AISESSSSETQY
NA,TRBV4-1,TRBJ2-5,ASSQDSLRQETQY
few,TRBV18,TRBJ2-7,ASSESLMDYEQY
NA,TRBV7-9,TRBJ1-4,ASSLRQSNEKLF
NA,TRBV6-5,TRBJ1-5,ASSPDRPHNQPQH
NA,TRBV7-9,TRBJ1-2,ASSPRQAQGYT
NA,TRBV27,TRBJ2-1,ASSLRGSYNEQF
few,TRBV7-3,TRBJ2-2,ASSTSGTSTGELF
few,TRBV19,TRBJ1-3,ASTAGAAGNTIY
NA,TRBV6-5,TRBJ2-7,ASSHRDRGEQY
NA,TRBV3-1/TRBV3-2,TRBJ1-6,ASSPTFGESPLH
NA,TRBV7-9,TRBJ1-1,ASSFVENTEAF
NA,TRBV18,TRBJ2-3,ASSPPLAGGSTDTQY
NA,TRBV4-2,TRBJ2-5,ASSQNRDLETQY
NA,TRBV30,TRBJ2-7,AWGDRGVYEQY
NA,TRBV5-5,TRBJ2-5,ASSLGRETQY
NA,TRBV7-2,TRBJ2-1,ASSLRRGLVRREQF
NA,TRBV12-3/TRBV12-4,TRBJ1-2,ASSSARGLGYT
few,TRBV6-5,TRBJ1-1,ASSDKLAEAF
NA,TRBV6-5,TRBJ1-5,ASSYSPGVGQPQH